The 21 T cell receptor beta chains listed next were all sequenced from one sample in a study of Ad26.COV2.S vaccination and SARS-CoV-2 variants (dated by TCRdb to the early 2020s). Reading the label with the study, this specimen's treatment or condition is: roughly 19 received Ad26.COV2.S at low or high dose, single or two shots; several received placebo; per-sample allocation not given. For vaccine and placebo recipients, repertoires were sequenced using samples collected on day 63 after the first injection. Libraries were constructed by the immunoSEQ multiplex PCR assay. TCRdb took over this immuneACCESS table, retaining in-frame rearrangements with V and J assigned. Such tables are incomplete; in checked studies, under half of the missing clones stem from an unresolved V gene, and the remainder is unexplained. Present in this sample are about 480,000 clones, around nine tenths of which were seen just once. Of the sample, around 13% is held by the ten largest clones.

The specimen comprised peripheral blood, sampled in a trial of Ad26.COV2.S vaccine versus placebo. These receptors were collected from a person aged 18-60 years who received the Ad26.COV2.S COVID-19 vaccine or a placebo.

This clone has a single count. The CDR3 loop is CATSDVGEARSYNEQFF. The CDR3 bases are TGTGCCACCAGTGATGTAGGTGAGGCACGTTCCTACAATGAGCAGTTCTTC. This chain links TRBV24-1 with TRBJ2-1; D not resolved. Per the germline V gene, CDR1 is KGHDR and CDR2 is SFDVKD. Between the trimmed V and J ends, which lost 3 bases and 1 base, there was a span of 15 bases. The CDR3 is 17 residues long.

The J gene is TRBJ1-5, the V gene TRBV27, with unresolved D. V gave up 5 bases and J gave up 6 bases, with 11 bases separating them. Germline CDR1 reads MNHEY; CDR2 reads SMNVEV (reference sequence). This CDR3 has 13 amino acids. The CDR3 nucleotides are TGTGCCAGCAGTCCAGACATGGTTCAGCCCCAGCATTTT. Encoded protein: CASSPDMVQPQHF.

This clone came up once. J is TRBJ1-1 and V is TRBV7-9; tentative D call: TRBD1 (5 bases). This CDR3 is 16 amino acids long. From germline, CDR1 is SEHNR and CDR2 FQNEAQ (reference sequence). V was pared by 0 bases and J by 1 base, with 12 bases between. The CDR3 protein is CASSLASSTENTEAFF. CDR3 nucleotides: TGTGCCAGCAGCTTAGCCTCCTCGACAGAGAACACTGAAGCTTTCTTT.

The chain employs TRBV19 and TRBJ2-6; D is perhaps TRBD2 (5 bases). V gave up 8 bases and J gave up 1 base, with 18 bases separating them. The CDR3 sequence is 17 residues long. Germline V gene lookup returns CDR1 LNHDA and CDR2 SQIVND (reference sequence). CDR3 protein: CASGGSARVSGANVLTF. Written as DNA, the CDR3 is TGTGCCAGTGGTGGGAGTGCAAGAGTATCTGGGGCCAACGTCCTGACTTTC.

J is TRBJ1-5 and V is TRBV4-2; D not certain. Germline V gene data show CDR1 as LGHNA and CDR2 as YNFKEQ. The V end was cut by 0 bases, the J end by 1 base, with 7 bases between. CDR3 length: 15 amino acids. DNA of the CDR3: TGTGCCAGCAGCCAAGAAATCGGCAGCAATCAGCCCCAGCATTTT. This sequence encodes CASSQEIGSNQPQHF.

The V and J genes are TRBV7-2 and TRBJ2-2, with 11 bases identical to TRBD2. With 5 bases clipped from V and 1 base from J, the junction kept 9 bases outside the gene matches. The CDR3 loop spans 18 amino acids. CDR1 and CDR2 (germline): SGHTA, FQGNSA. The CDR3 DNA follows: TGTGCCAGCAGCCTCCCAACTAGCGGGGGACTGAACACCGGGGAGCTGTTTTTT. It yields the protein CASSLPTSGGLNTGELFF.

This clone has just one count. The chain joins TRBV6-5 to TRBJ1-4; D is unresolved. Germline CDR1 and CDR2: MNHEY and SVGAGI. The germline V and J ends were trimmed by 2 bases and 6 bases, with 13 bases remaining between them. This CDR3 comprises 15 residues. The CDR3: CASSYRSMEYEKLFF. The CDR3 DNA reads TGTGCCAGCAGTTACCGTTCGATGGAGTATGAAAAACTGTTTTTT.

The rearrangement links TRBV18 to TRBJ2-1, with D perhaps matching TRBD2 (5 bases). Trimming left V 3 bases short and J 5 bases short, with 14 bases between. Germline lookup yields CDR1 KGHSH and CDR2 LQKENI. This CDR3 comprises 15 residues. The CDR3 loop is CASSPLLLADNEQFF. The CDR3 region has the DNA TGTGCCAGCTCACCCCTTTTGCTAGCTGACAATGAGCAGTTCTTC. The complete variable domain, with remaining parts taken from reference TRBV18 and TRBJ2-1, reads NAGVMQNPRHLVRRRGQEARLRCSPMKGHSHVYWYRQLPEEGLKFMVYLQKENIIDESGMPKERFSAEFPKEGPSILRIQQVVRGDSAAYFCASSPLLLADNEQFFGPGTRLTVL.

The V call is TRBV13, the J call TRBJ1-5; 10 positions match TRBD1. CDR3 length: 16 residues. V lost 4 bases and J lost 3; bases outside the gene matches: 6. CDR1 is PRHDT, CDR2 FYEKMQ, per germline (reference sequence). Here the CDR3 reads CASSSLDRGYNQPQHF. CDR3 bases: TGTGCCAGCAGCTCCTTGGACAGGGGGTACAATCAGCCCCAGCATTTT.

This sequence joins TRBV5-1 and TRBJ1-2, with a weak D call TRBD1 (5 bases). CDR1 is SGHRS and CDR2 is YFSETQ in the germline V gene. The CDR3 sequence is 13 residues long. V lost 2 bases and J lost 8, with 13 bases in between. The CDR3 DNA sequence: TGCGCCAGCAGCTTAGGGGAGGCCGGGGGCTACACCTTC. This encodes CASSLGEAGGYTF.

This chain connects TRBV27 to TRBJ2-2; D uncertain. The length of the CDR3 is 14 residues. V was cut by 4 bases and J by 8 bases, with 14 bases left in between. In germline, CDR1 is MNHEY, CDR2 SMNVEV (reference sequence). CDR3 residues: CASSSLSWVGELFF. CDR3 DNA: TGTGCCAGCAGTTCCCTCTCTTGGGTAGGGGAGCTGTTTTTT.

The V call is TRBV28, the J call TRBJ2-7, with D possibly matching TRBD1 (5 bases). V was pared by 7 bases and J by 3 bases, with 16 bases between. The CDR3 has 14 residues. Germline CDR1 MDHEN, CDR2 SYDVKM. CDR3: CASKWGREDYEQYF. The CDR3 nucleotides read TGTGCCAGCAAGTGGGGCAGAGAAGACTACGAGCAGTACTTC.

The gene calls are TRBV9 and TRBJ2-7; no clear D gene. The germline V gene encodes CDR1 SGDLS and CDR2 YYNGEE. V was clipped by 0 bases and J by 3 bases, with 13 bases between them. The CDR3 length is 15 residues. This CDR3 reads CASSVGVGVNYEQYF. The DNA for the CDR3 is TGTGCCAGCAGCGTAGGGGTAGGAGTAAACTACGAGCAGTACTTC.

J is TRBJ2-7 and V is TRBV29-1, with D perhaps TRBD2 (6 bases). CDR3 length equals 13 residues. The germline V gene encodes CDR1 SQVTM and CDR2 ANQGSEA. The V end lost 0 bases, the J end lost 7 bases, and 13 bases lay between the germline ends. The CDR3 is CSVEDRAGVEQYF. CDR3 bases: TGCAGCGTTGAAGATCGAGCGGGTGTTGAGCAGTACTTC.

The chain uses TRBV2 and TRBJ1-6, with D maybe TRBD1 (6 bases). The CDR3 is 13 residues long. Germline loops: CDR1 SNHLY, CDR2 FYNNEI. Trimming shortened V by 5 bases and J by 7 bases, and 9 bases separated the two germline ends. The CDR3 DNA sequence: TGTGCCAGCAGTAGGGGGGAGAATTCACCCCTCCACTTT. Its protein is CASSRGENSPLHF.

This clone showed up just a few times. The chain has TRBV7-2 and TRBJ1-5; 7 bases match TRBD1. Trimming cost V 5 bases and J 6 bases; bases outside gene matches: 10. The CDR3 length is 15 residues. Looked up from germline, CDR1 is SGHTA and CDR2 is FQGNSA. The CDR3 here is CASSPRRQGGQPQHF. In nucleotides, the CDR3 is TGTGCCAGCAGCCCAAGACGACAGGGCGGTCAGCCCCAGCATTTT.

CDR3 protein: CASSGGGPQGTYEQYF. The CDR3, as DNA: TGTGCCAGCAGTGGGGGGGGTCCACAGGGAACCTACGAGCAGTACTTC. This chain uses TRBV2 with TRBJ2-7; D may be TRBD2 (7 bases). V gave up 4 bases and J gave up 2 bases, with 18 bases separating them. This CDR3 has 16 residues. Germline CDR1 is SNHLY and CDR2 is FYNNEI.

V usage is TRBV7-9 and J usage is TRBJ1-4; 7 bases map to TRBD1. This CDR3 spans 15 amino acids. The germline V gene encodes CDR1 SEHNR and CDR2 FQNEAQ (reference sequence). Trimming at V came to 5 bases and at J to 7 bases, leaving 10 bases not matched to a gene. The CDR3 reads CASSPGATGSEKLFF. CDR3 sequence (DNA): TGTGCCAGCAGCCCCGGCGCGACAGGGTCTGAAAAACTGTTTTTT.

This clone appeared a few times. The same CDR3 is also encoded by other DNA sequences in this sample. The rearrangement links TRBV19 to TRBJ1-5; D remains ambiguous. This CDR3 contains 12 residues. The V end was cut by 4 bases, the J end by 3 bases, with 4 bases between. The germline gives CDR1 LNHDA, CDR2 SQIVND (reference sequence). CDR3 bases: TGTGCCAGTAGTAATTTCAATCAGCCCCAGCATTTT. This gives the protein CASSNFNQPQHF.

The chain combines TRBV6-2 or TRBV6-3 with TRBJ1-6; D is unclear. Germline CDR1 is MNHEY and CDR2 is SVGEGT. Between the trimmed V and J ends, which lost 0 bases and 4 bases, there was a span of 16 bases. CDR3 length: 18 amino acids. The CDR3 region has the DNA TGTGCCAGCAGTTACTCGAAACTCACGGGAAATTATAATTCACCCCTCCACTTT. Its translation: CASSYSKLTGNYNSPLHF.

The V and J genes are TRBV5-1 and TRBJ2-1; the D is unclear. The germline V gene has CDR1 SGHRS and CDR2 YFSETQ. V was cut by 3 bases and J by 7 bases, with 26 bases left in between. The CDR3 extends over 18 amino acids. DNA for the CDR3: TGCGCCAGCAGCTCGACACGACTCGCACGCACAACCCGAAATGAGCAGTTCTTC. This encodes CASSSTRLARTTRNEQFF.